This entry lists 22 T cell receptor beta chains sequenced from one sample in a study of blood T cell repertoires in COVID-19. TCRdb's copy holds only in-frame clones and misses some; the assay was immunoSEQ multiplex PCR. Among 200,000 to 250,000 clones listed, 85% were seen once. The sequenced material came from PBMCs or T cells enriched from blood (not recorded which). These receptors were collected from a man aged 35 to 55 who had recovered from COVID-19.

J is TRBJ2-7 and V is TRBV28; no definite D call. V shed 4 bases and J shed 6 bases, with 16 bases lying between them. The CDR3 is made up of 14 amino acids. In germline, CDR1 is MDHEN, CDR2 SYDVKM. CDR3 loop: CASSSPSAPGEQYF. The CDR3 region has the DNA TGTGCCAGCAGTTCCCCGTCCGCCCCAGGCGAGCAGTACTTC.

The V gene is TRBV5-8, the J gene TRBJ2-7; possible D gene TRBD2, 7 bases. The CDR3 runs to 13 residues. In germline, CDR1 is SGHTS, CDR2 YDEGEE. The germline V and J ends were trimmed by 4 bases and 6 bases, with 14 bases remaining between them. CDR3 coding DNA: TGTGCCAGCAGCCCGAGGGGGGGGCTCGAGCAGTACTTC. Its protein is CASSPRGGLEQYF.

The chain combines TRBV27 with TRBJ2-2; 8 bases map to TRBD2. The V segment lost 7 bases and the J segment 1 base; nucleotides outside the gene matches: 5. CDR1 is MNHEY, CDR2 SMNVEV, per germline (reference sequence). The CDR3 is made up of 15 amino acids. The CDR3 nucleotides are TGTGCCAGCAAAGCCGGGACTAGGAACACCGGGGAGCTGTTTTTT. Translation gives CASKAGTRNTGELFF.

The chain has TRBV6-1 and TRBJ1-6; perhaps TRBD1 as D (5 bases). CDR1 is MNHNS and CDR2 is SASEGT in the germline V gene. The CDR3 loop spans 15 amino acids. Trimming stripped 2 bases from V and 9 bases from J, with 14 bases between. This CDR3 reads CASSELAPGSSPLHF. The DNA of the CDR3 is TGTGCCAGCAGTGAATTGGCGCCAGGGTCTTCACCCCTCCACTTT.

This clone has just one count. The chain joins TRBV2 to TRBJ2-5; TRBD2 is a possible D gene (5 bases). This CDR3 comprises 12 residues. Germline V gene data show CDR1 as SNHLY and CDR2 as FYNNEI. V was pared by 4 bases and J by 5 bases, with 8 bases between. CDR3 amino acids: CASSARGETQYF. In DNA, the CDR3 is TGTGCCAGCAGTGCTCGCGGGGAGACCCAGTACTTC.

The V gene is TRBV5-4, the J gene TRBJ2-3; D is uncertain. The CDR3 is made up of 14 amino acids. Deletions cut 4 bases from V and 5 bases from J, with 14 bases between. Germline V lookup: CDR1 SGHNT, CDR2 YYREEE (reference sequence). DNA for the CDR3: TGTGCCAGCAGCCCCTCCCCTGTAGAAGATACGCAGTATTTT. Translation gives CASSPSPVEDTQYF.

The V call is TRBV27, the J call TRBJ2-2; tentative D call: TRBD1 (5 bases). The CDR3 has 16 amino acids. Trimming left V 5 bases short and J 4 bases short, with 17 bases between. Germline CDR1 reads MNHEY; CDR2 reads SMNVEV (reference sequence). The CDR3 spells CASSPHESRATGELFF. The CDR3 bases are TGTGCCAGCAGTCCCCATGAGAGCAGGGCCACCGGGGAGCTGTTTTTT.

The chain links TRBV28 to TRBJ2-7; D gene unclear. The germline CDR1 and CDR2 sequences are MDHEN and SYDVKM. Trimming took 6 bases from V and 6 from J, leaving 12 bases between them. CDR3 length: 12 amino acids. The CDR3 sequence is CASSGRMFEQYF. The CDR3 DNA sequence: TGTGCCAGCAGCGGTAGAATGTTCGAGCAGTACTTC.

The rearrangement links TRBV19 to TRBJ1-5; unclear D gene. The germline gives CDR1 LNHDA, CDR2 SQIVND (reference sequence). The CDR3 length is 14 residues. The V and J ends lost 4 bases and 0 bases respectively, with 7 bases between them. CDR3 sequence reads: CASSRLVSNQPQHF. The CDR3 DNA is TGTGCCAGTAGTAGGCTTGTTAGCAATCAGCCCCAGCATTTT.

This clone was observed once. This chain uses TRBV5-1 with TRBJ2-1; 8 nucleotides align to TRBD2. The CDR3 has 15 amino acids. Germline V gene sequence: CDR1 SGHRS, CDR2 YFSETQ. With 4 bases clipped from V and 6 bases from J, the junction kept 9 bases outside the gene matches. The CDR3, as DNA: TGCGCCAGCAGCCCCACCCAAGCGGGAGTCAATGAGCAGTTCTTC. Translating gives CASSPTQAGVNEQFF.

This chain connects TRBV12-2 to TRBJ1-5; the table's D call TRBD1 went unverified against the DNA. TRBV12-2 constitutes a pseudogene. There are 12 residues in the CDR3. The CDR3 here is CASGQSNQPQHF. In nucleotides, the CDR3 is TGTGCAAGCGGACAAAGCAATCAGCCCCAGCATTTT.

This clone was counted once. The CDR3 sequence: CSVGQGRHQPQHF. DNA of the CDR3: TGCAGCGTTGGGCAGGGAAGGCATCAGCCCCAGCATTTT. This rearrangement joins TRBV29-1 to TRBJ1-5; the D gene is possibly TRBD1 (5 bases). V was cut by 4 bases and J by 5 bases, with 12 bases left in between. The V gene's germline CDR1 is SQVTM and CDR2 ANQGSEA. CDR3 length equals 13 residues.

The chain uses TRBV6-1 and TRBJ1-3; TRBD1 matches 9 bases. Trimming cost V 3 bases and J 0 bases; bases outside gene matches: 0. Germline CDR1 and CDR2: MNHNS and SASEGT. The CDR3 contains 15 residues. CDR3 protein: CASSEDRGSGNTIYF. CDR3 coding DNA: TGTGCCAGCAGTGAGGACAGGGGCTCTGGAAACACCATATATTTT.

This chain joins TRBV5-5 and TRBJ1-2; D is perhaps TRBD1 (5 bases). This CDR3 is 15 amino acids long. Trimming pared 0 bases from V and 2 bases from J, leaving 11 bases between. Per the germline V gene, CDR1 is SGHKS and CDR2 is YYEKEE (reference sequence). Here the CDR3 reads CASSLAGNINYGYTF. DNA for the CDR3: TGTGCCAGCAGCTTGGCAGGGAACATCAACTATGGCTACACCTTC. The whole variable domain, remainder taken from reference TRBV5-5 and TRBJ1-2, is DAGVTQSPTHLIKTRGQQVTLRCSPISGHKSVSWYQQVLGQGPQFIFQYYEKEERGRGNFPDRFSARQFPNYSSELNVNALLLGDSALYLCASSLAGNINYGYTFGSGTRLTVV.

There are a few counts of this clone. This chain connects TRBV11-2 to TRBJ1-5; a possible D gene is TRBD1 (6 bases). From germline, CDR1 is SGHAT and CDR2 FQNNGV. V was cut by 5 bases and J by 1 base, with 9 bases left in between. The CDR3 runs to 14 residues. The CDR3 DNA sequence: TGTGCCAGCAGCCCCAGGGGAAGCAATCAGCCCCAGCATTTT. Translating gives CASSPRGSNQPQHF.

This chain joins TRBV5-4 and TRBJ2-5; 7 bases line up with TRBD1. CDR3 length: 13 residues. Germline V gives CDR1 SGHNT, CDR2 YYREEE (reference sequence). V gave up 3 bases and J gave up 3 bases; unmatched junction bases: 2. The CDR3 protein is CASSSDREETQYF. Here the CDR3 DNA reads TGTGCCAGCAGCTCTGACAGGGAAGAGACCCAGTACTTC.

The rearrangement links TRBV20-1 to TRBJ1-2, with D hard to call. Deletions cut 4 bases from V and 4 bases from J, with 4 bases between. Germline V lookup: CDR1 DFQATT, CDR2 SNEGSKA (reference sequence). The length of the CDR3 is 10 residues. In nucleotides, the CDR3 is TGCAGTGCTATCCGCTATGGCTACACCTTC. It specifies CSAIRYGYTF.

This clone was seen only once. V and J are TRBV5-4 and TRBJ2-1; a possible D gene is TRBD2 (6 bases). Trimming shortened V by 1 base and J by 3 bases, and 17 bases separated the two germline ends. Per germline, CDR1 SGHNT and CDR2 YYREEE (reference sequence). CDR3 length: 17 residues. CDR3 loop: CASSLFSGGILYNEQFF. In DNA, the CDR3 is TGTGCCAGCAGCTTGTTTTCGGGCGGGATCCTCTACAATGAGCAGTTCTTC.

This CDR3 reads CASSHHRPREYF. The CDR3 coding sequence is TGTGCCAGCAGCCACCACAGACCTCGAGAGTACTTC. The rearrangement uses TRBV3-1 (or the pseudogene TRBV3-2) and TRBJ2-7; D unresolved. Germline values: CDR1 LGHDT, CDR2 YNNKEL (reference sequence). V was cut by 3 bases and J by 11 bases, with 14 bases left in between. This CDR3 has 12 amino acids.

The gene calls are TRBV30 and TRBJ1-2; 7 bases fit TRBD1. This CDR3 is built from 13 residues. V was clipped by 4 bases and J by 6 bases; unmatched bases: 8. Germline V CDR1 and CDR2: GTSNPN, SVGIG (reference sequence). In DNA form, the CDR3 reads TGTGCCTGGACACCCGGGACAGTGAATGGCTACACCTTC. This translates into CAWTPGTVNGYTF. The entire variable domain, with the rest obtained from reference TRBV30 and TRBJ1-2, is as follows: SQTIHQWPATLVQPVGSPLSLECTVEGTSNPNLYWYRQAAGRGLQLLFYSVGIGQISSEVPQNLSASRPQDRQFILSSKKLLLSDSGFYLCAWTPGTVNGYTFGSGTRLTVV.

The rearrangement links TRBV7-2 to TRBJ2-5; the match to TRBD1 covers 9 bases. V was pared by 7 bases and J by 5 bases, with 11 bases of the junction left unmatched. Germline lookup yields CDR1 SGHTA and CDR2 FQGNSA. The CDR3 sequence is 15 residues long. The CDR3 region is CASNTLGQGIETQYF. CDR3 sequence (DNA): TGTGCCAGCAACACTCTAGGACAGGGGATCGAGACCCAGTACTTC. Variable domain in full (rest from reference TRBV7-2 and TRBJ2-5): GAGVSQSPSNKVTEKGKDVELRCDPISGHTALYWYRQSLGQGLEFLIYFQGNSAPDKSGLPSDRFSAERTGGSVSTLTIQRTQQEDSAVYLCASNTLGQGIETQYFGPGTRLLVL.

This clone was observed a single time. The V gene is TRBV15, the J gene TRBJ2-7; 7 nucleotides line up with TRBD1. With 1 base clipped from V and 5 bases from J, the junction kept 5 bases outside the gene matches. This CDR3 spans 14 amino acids. Germline lookup yields CDR1 LNHNV and CDR2 YYDKDF (reference sequence). CDR3: CATSRADRANEQYF. Written as DNA, the CDR3 is TGTGCCACCAGCAGAGCCGACAGGGCGAACGAGCAGTACTTC.